This T cell receptor (beta chain) was obtained from a study of blood T cells in healthy people across ages. Note on this clonotype: The antigen is undetermined.

It was with a sample-barcoded 5' primer and a J-beta primer mix that a second PCR of about 6 to 12 cycles was run. TCRdb redid the calling of the 5' RACE reads with MiXCR, one entry per CDR3 protein. This sample carries around 900,000 distinct CDR3 sequences, 25% to 35% of them seen once, and the ten largest clones take approximately 15%. Investigators took about 9.4 milliliters of peripheral blood from every donor. Study-level results: Higher diversity and more naive CD4+ cells were features of long-lived donors, compared to aged donors. Significant beta diversity loss was already apparent by age about 42, declining roughly linearly. Strong correlation linked observed beta diversity and percent naive T cells.

V gave up 7 bases and J gave up 8 bases; unmatched junction bases: 5. The CDR3 spans 12 residues. In germline, CDR1 is SGHDT, CDR2 YYEEEE. This chain uses TRBV5-6 with TRBJ1-4; 7 bases fit TRBD1. The sample taken for sequencing was blood. The receptor's source is a woman aged 80 or over in good health. CDR3 amino acids: CASRQGREKLFF. CDR3 DNA: TGTGCCAGCCGACAGGGCCGGGAAAAACTGTTTTTT.